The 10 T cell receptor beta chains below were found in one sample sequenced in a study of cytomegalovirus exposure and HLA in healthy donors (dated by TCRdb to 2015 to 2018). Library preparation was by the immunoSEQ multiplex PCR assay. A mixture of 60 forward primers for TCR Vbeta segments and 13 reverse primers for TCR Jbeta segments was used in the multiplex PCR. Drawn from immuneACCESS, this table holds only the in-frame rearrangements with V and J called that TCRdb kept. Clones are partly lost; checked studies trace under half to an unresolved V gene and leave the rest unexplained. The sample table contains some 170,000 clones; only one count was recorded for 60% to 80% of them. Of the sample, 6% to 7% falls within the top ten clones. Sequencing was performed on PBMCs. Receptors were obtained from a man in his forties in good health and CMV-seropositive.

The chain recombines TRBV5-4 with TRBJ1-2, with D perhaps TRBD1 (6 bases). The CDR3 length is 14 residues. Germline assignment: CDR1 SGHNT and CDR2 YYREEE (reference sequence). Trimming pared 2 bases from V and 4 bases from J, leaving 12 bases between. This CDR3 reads CASSLQGSPYGYTF. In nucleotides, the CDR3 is TGTGCCAGCAGCTTACAGGGATCCCCCTATGGCTACACCTTC. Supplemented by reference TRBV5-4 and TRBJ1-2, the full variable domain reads ETGVTQSPTHLIKTRGQQVTLRCSSQSGHNTVSWYQQALGQGPQFIFQYYREEENGRGNFPPRFSGLQFPNYSSELNVNALELDDSALYLCASSLQGSPYGYTFGSGTRLTVV.

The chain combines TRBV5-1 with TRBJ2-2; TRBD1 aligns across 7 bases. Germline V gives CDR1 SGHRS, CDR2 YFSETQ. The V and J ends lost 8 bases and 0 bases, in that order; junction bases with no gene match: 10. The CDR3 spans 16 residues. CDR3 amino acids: CASTVRQGTNTGELFF. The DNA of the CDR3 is TGCGCCAGTACTGTACGACAGGGCACGAACACCGGGGAGCTGTTTTTT.

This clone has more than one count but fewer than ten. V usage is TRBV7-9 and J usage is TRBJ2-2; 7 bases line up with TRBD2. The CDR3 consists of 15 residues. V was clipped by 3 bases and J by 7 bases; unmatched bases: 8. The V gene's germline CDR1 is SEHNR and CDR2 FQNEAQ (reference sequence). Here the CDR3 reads CASSFGGSRDGELFF. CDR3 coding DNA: TGTGCCAGCAGCTTTGGCGGGAGCAGAGACGGGGAGCTGTTTTTT.

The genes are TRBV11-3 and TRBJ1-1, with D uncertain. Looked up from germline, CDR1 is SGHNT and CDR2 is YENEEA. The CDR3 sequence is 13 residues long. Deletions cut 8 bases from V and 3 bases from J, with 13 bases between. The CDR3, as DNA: TGTGCCAGCGAGTCCTACTCGGACACTGAAGCTTTCTTT. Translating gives CASESYSDTEAFF.

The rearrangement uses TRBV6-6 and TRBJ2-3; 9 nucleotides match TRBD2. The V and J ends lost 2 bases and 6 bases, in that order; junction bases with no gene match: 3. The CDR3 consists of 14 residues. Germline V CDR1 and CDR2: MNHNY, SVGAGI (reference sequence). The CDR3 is CASSYSGGSDTQYF. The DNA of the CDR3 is TGTGCCAGCAGTTACAGCGGGGGGTCGGATACGCAGTATTTT.

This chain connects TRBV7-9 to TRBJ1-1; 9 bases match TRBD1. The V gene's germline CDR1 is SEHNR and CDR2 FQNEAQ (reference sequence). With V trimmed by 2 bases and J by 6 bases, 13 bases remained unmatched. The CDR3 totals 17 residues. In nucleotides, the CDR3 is TGTGCCAGCAGCTTACAATTTCCACGACAGGGGGACGCTGAAGCTTTCTTT. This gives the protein CASSLQFPRQGDAEAFF.

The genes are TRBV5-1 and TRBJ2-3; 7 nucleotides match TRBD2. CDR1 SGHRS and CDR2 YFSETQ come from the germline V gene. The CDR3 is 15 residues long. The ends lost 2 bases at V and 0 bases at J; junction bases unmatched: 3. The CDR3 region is CASSFQRGSTDTQYF. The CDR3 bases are TGCGCCAGCAGCTTTCAGCGGGGAAGCACAGATACGCAGTATTTT.

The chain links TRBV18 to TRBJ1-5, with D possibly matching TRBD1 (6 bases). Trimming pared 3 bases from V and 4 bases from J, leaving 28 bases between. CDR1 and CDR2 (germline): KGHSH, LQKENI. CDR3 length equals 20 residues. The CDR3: CASSPGAAVADVRGNQPQHF. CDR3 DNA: TGTGCCAGCTCACCGGGGGCAGCAGTGGCTGACGTTCGGGGTAATCAGCCCCAGCATTTT.

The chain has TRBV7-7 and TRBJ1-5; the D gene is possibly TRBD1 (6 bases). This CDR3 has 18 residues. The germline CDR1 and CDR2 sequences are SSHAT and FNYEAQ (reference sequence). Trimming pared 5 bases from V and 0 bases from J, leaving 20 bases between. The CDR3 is CASSLVGQPAYSNQPQHF. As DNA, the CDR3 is TGTGCCAGCAGCCTTGTTGGACAGCCGGCGTATAGCAATCAGCCCCAGCATTTT.

The CDR3 spells CASSPGQGARSDYGYTF. CDR3 coding DNA: TGTGCCAGCTCACCCGGACAGGGGGCTCGTTCAGATTATGGCTACACCTTC. The chain couples TRBV18 to TRBJ1-2, with TRBD1 matching over 11 bases. The CDR3 extends over 17 amino acids. V gave up 3 bases and J gave up 5 bases; unmatched junction bases: 11. Germline CDR1 KGHSH, CDR2 LQKENI.